In this sample, the clone carrying this T cell receptor beta chain turned up a few times. The CDR3 has 14 residues. Germline CDR1 reads DFQATT; CDR2 reads SNEGSKA (reference sequence). Between the trimmed V and J ends, which lost 1 base and 1 base, there was a span of 10 bases. The data were obtained in a study of early T cells in non-severe SARS-CoV-2 infection. About the study: Bulk RNA isolated from unsorted whole blood underwent sequencing; chains were not paired.

Unique molecular identifiers were added to individual cDNA molecules. One entry per CDR3 protein, called by TCRdb with MiXCR from the 5' RACE reads. The repertoire has some 66,000 distinct CDR3 sequences, less than 15% of them found once; the top ten carry about 8%. The receptor was isolated from an adult who was a healthcare worker with PCR-confirmed SARS-CoV-2 infection or an uninfected control (not recorded which). Sequenced sample: whole blood. V usage is TRBV20-1 and J usage is TRBJ1-2, with a possible D match to TRBD1 (5 bases). This chain's CDR3 is CSARARGDNYGYTF. The CDR3 DNA is TGCAGTGCTAGAGCGCGGGGGGATAACTATGGCTACACCTTC.